This T cell receptor beta chain was captured in a study of technical replicates of blood from several donors. Sequencing was performed with immunoSEQ multiplex PCR; in TCRdb, only in-frame clones are kept and a portion is missing. The sample lists 60,000 to 65,000 clones; around 88% were seen once. CDR3 length: 18 residues. Trimming shortened V by 4 bases and J by 5 bases, and 21 bases separated the two germline ends. Looked up from germline, CDR1 is SGHTA and CDR2 is FQGTGA. This TCR was recovered from a human donor in good health. Some clones in this sample may be carry-over from other donors' samples. The chain joins TRBV7-3 to TRBJ2-6; D uncertain. The sequenced material came from PBMCs. The CDR3 is CASSCGIRLQSRANVLTF. The DNA for the CDR3 is TGTGCCAGCAGCTGCGGCATACGCTTACAAAGTCGGGCCAACGTCCTGACTTTC.